This T cell receptor beta chain originates from a study of blood T cell repertoires in COVID-19. J was trimmed by 8 bases and V by 5 bases; bases with no gene match: 11. The V gene's germline CDR1 is SGHTA and CDR2 FQGNSA. The CDR3 length is 15 residues. This clone was observed a handful of times. In the study's own analysis: Cell counts per sample came from amplifying reference gene primers. Data came from immunoSEQ multiplex PCR; TCRdb stores just in-frame clones and leaves some out. That table furnishes V, J and clone size, whereas the DNA furnished D and trimming. This sample yields approximately 250,000 clones, of which over 75% are seen a single time; around 9.2% belongs to the top ten.

Sequenced sample: peripheral blood. The sequence was obtained from a human donor in a cohort sampled during active COVID-19. V usage is TRBV7-2 and J usage is TRBJ1-5; 8 bases match TRBD1. CDR3 sequence (DNA): TGTGCCAGCAGCCCCCGGGACAGGATTAAGGAGCCCCAGCATTTT. Its translation: CASSPRDRIKEPQHF.